This T cell receptor (beta chain) derives from a study of shared clonotypes between healthy human individuals. V gave up 0 bases and J gave up 5 bases, with 8 bases separating them. The CDR3 totals 13 residues. The germline V gene encodes CDR1 LNHNV and CDR2 YYDKDF (reference sequence). Data came from immunoSEQ multiplex PCR; TCRdb stores just in-frame clones and leaves some out. Of roughly 530,000 clones detected, 90% to 97% appear once; the ten largest clones hold 0.06%. Within Nashville, Tennessee resided all donors, each a Caucasian adult. Study-wide findings and caveats: How much donors shared clonotypes was expected to be affected by sequencing depth.

This clone is a singleton in its sample. What it recognizes is unknown. Sequencing used naive CD4+ T cells sorted from blood. As to subset: CD45RA+ positively selected. The receptor was derived from a woman aged 30 to 39 in good health. This chain links TRBV15 with TRBJ2-7; D is unclear. CDR3: CATSRDRPDEQYF. DNA for the CDR3: TGTGCCACCAGCAGAGATAGGCCGGACGAGCAGTACTTC.